The entry that follows covers one T cell receptor (beta chain) sequence. Which antigen it targets is not known. Base quality data are lacking; no much larger clone is found one base away. The data belong to a study of T cells in lung cancer brain metastases (dated by TCRdb to 2016 to 2019). In terms of the full investigation: Of the roughly 20 patients, 15 to 17 had a history of tobacco use, with a median of approximately 40 pack-years. Of the approximately 20 patients, some 18 received no interval therapy between resection of the primary and resection of the metastasis. A median interval of about 340 days was observed between acquisition of the primary and brain metastasis specimens. The study compared TCR beta CDR3 repertoires of fully resected primary non-small cell lung cancers with those of paired brain metastases. A cohort of around 20 patients was included, from whom 40 specimens were contributed, with one primary lung lesion and one brain metastasis obtained from each patient. Of the patients, about a dozen were female and several were male, and their median age at first diagnosis was 57.5 years. Primary and metastatic specimens both had an average DNA integrity number of 3.5 to 4, with no significant difference between the two sites.

Patients had resection either for delayed recurrence of a solitary brain metastasis or for synchronous oligometastatic disease. To avoid including cancers other than NSCLC, any patient with a history of multiple malignancies was excluded. Tumor areas were macrodissected from five deparaffinized 8 to 10 um unstained sections, using marked H&E slides as a guide. All specimens were fixed in formalin and embedded in paraffin (FFPE). Genomic DNA was extracted using the AllPrep DNA/RNA FFPE Kit. Between roughly 2.24 and 5.5 ug genomic DNA was input per sample, with paired samples receiving equal DNA input. TCR beta libraries were constructed with the immunoSEQ hsTCRbeta Kit, which uses multiplexed V and J gene primers in two PCR steps. The pooled libraries, together with positive and negative controls, were sequenced on an Illumina MiSeq running a 100-cycle paired-end protocol. Per the authors' processing: Raw data were processed by the immunoSEQ vendor into normalized, annotated TCR beta repertoire reports. Richness was counted as unique clones by nucleotide sequence, and total richness was extrapolated with the iChao1 and Efron-Thisted estimators. Pielou's evenness, Simpson's index, top-ten clone proportional abundance, and Morisita overlap index were used to characterize and compare paired lesions. TCRdb re-hosts the immuneACCESS table, in-frame sequences only. Its copies lack some clones; in the studies checked, an unresolved V gene accounts for under half of them, and the cause for the rest is not known. That table gives V, J and clone size, and the DNA gave D and trimming. This sample lists 5,600 or so clones; approximately 84% were detected once. The ten largest clones capture around 6.5% of the sample.

Overall results and qualifications from the work: Most clones were specific to a single lesion, and paired lesions overlapped only to a limited degree (mean Morisita index approximately 0.22). It was not possible to control for the effects of preoperative corticosteroids on T cell infiltration in brain metastases. The ten most abundant clones made up a significantly larger repertoire fraction in brain metastases than primaries, suggesting clonal expansion. DNA fragmentation in the FFPE samples may have kept the complete infiltrating T cell repertoire from being retrieved. Compared with their paired primaries, brain metastases had significantly fewer unique productive clones (median about 1,500 versus 4,500).

The CDR1 and CDR2 encoded by the germline V gene are MNHEY and SVGAGI. From V the trimming removes 5 bases and from J it removes 4 bases, while the gene matches leave 10 bases of the junction unaccounted for. The CDR3 goes from the cysteine to the phenylalanine over 15 residues. Only the CDR3 DNA is retained, 45 bases long and in frame from the first base. The specimen sequenced was tumor tissue from a brain metastasis. Sample cell subset or site, as interpreted from the label and publication: paired resected brain metastasis. The receptor was derived from a middle-aged man with non-small cell lung cancer that had spread to the brain. The sequence joins TRBV6-5 to TRBJ1-1, and TRBD1 aligns with 7 junction nucleotides. The sequenced DNA: TGTGCCAGCAGTAAACCGACAGGGACATTCACTGAAGCTTTCTTT. Translation gives CASSKPTGTFTEAFF.